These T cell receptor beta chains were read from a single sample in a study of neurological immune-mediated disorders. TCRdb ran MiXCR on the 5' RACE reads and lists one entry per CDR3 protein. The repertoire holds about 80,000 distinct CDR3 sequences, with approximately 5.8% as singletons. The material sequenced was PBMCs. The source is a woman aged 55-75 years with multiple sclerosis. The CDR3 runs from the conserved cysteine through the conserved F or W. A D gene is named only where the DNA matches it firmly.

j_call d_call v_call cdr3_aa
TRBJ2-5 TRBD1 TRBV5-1 CASSLTGGREWNENGETQYF
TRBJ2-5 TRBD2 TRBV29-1 CSVVPLQAGGRRETQYF
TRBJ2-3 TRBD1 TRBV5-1 CASSLGGQGRTDTQYF
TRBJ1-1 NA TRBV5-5 CASSLYGQFTEAFF
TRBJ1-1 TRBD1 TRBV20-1 CSARDPGQGLEAFF
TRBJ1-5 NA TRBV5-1 CASSLGTGQPQHF
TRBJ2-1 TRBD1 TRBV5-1 CASSNGQGSYNEQFF
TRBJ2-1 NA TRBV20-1 CSARDGRVQFF
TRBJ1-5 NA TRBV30 CAWSLQANQPQHF
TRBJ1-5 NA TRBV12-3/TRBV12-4 CASSRNQPQHF
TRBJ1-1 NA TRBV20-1 CSAIPTEAFF
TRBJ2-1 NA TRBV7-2 CASSFGSGGLSYNEQFF
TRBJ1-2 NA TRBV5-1 CASSVTGRTRDGYTF
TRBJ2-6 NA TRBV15 CATSSDTGYGANVLTF
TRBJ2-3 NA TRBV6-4 CASSESGGRDTQYF
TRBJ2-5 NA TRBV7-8 CASSLRLDRQETQYF
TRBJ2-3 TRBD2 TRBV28 CASSDTSGGTDTQYF
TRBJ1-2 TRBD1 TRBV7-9 CASSQGQGTYGYTF
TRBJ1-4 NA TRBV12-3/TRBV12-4 CASSPRGRNEKLFF
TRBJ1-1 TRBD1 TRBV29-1 CSVRAAGGLLNTEAFF
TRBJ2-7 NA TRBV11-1 CASRNSGTPSNEQYF
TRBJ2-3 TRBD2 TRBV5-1 CASSPGLAGGLRADTQYF
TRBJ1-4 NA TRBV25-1 CASSDLGGPNEKLFF
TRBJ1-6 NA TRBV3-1 CASRQNNSPLHF
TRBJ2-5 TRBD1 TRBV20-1 CSAKDGEAGGETQYF
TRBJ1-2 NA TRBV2 CASSDSTKIYGYTF
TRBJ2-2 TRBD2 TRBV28 CASSFLASGGRHTGELFF
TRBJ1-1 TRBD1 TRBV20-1 CSARTGMSSVNTEAFF
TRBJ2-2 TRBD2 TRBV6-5 CASSTPGTRATGELFF
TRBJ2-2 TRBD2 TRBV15 CATSRDPGLADNTGELFF
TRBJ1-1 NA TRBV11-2 CASSLLKARVTEAFF
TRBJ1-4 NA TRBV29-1 CSVDPSGGGEKLFF
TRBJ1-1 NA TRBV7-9 CASSLVSGSTEAFF
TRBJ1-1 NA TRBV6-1 CASSERGRTEAFF
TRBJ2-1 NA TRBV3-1 CASSRPGGYNEQFF
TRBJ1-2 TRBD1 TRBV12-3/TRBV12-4 CASSKRQGQIYGYTF
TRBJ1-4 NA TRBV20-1 CSAREGEKLFF
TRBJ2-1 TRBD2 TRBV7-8 CASSLRSGGINEQFF
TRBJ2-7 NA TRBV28 CASIKDLNVYEQYF
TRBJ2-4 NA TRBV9 CASSVAAGSQGNIQYF
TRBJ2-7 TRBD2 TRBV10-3 CAISDLAGSSYEQYF